The 11 T cell receptor beta chains below all came from one sample that was sequenced in a study of Tregs in tolerant kidney transplant recipients. Data came from immunoSEQ multiplex PCR; TCRdb stores just in-frame clones and leaves some out. The sample carries 90,000 to 150,000 clones, 92% recorded once. Sequencing was done on a sample of CD4+ T cells from blood. The receptors were gathered from a human donor in good health.

The gene calls are TRBV9 and TRBJ2-1; 10 bases line up with TRBD2. The V segment lost 5 bases and the J segment 3 bases; nucleotides outside the gene matches: 5. Germline V gives CDR1 SGDLS, CDR2 YYNGEE. The CDR3 length is 15 residues. Here the CDR3 DNA reads TGTGCCAGCAGTAGACTAGCGGGTAACTACAATGAGCAGTTCTTC. The encoded protein is CASSRLAGNYNEQFF. The full variable domain, its missing parts supplied by reference TRBV9 and TRBJ2-1, is DSGVTQTPKHLITATGQRVTLRCSPRSGDLSVYWYQQSLDQGLQFLIQYYNGEERAKGNILERFSAQQFPDLHSELNLSSLELGDSALYFCASSRLAGNYNEQFFGPGTRLTVL.

The CDR3, as DNA: TGTGCCAGCTCACCATTGGGCCATTCCGCCACAGATACGCAGTATTTT. This sequence encodes CASSPLGHSATDTQYF. This chain uses TRBV18 with TRBJ2-3; D unclear. Germline assignment: CDR1 KGHSH and CDR2 LQKENI. Deletions cut 2 bases from V and 2 bases from J, with 14 bases between. The CDR3 spans 16 residues.

This chain uses TRBV6-5 with TRBJ2-7; D not certain. CDR1 is MNHEY, CDR2 SVGAGI, per germline. The CDR3 runs to 12 residues. Trimming left V 6 bases short and J 2 bases short, with 8 bases between. CDR3: CASRRHAYEQYF. The CDR3 DNA reads as TGTGCCAGCAGAAGGCATGCCTACGAGCAGTACTTC.

The chain joins TRBV7-9 to TRBJ1-4, with TRBD1 matching over 7 bases. Germline-derived CDR1 and CDR2 are SEHNR and FQNEAQ (reference sequence). This CDR3 has 17 amino acids. The V and J ends lost 1 base and 0 bases, in that order; junction bases with no gene match: 5. CDR3 residues: CASSLVTGKPTNEKLFF. CDR3 bases: TGTGCCAGCAGCTTAGTGACAGGGAAACCAACTAATGAAAAACTGTTTTTT.

This chain uses TRBV4-1 with TRBJ2-2; D possibly corresponds to TRBD1 (9 bases). V was clipped by 8 bases and J by 4 bases, with 26 bases between them. Germline V gene sequence: CDR1 MGHRA, CDR2 YSYEKL. CDR3 length: 18 amino acids. Here the CDR3 reads CASRGTGTAGVITGELFF. The CDR3 DNA reads as TGCGCCAGCCGGGGGACAGGGACAGCGGGAGTGATCACCGGGGAGCTGTTTTTT.

The gene calls are TRBV15 and TRBJ1-1, with a weak D call TRBD1 (6 bases). Germline values: CDR1 LNHNV, CDR2 YYDKDF (reference sequence). This CDR3 contains 14 residues. V lost 0 bases and J 9 bases, leaving 14 bases between the germline ends. The CDR3 coding sequence is TGTGCCACCAGCAGAGATCGGACAGCCCTGAAAGCTTTCTTT. It encodes CATSRDRTALKAFF.

This clone appeared once. The J gene is TRBJ1-3, the V gene TRBV2; the match to TRBD1 covers 11 bases. V gave up 8 bases and J gave up 1 base; unmatched junction bases: 4. The V gene's germline CDR1 is SNHLY and CDR2 FYNNEI. The CDR3 is 15 amino acids. The CDR3 spells CASVGQGASGNTIYF. DNA for the CDR3: TGTGCCAGCGTAGGACAGGGGGCTTCTGGAAACACCATATATTTT.

This chain connects TRBV6-5 to TRBJ1-1, with 8 bases matching TRBD1. Trimming took 5 bases from V and 6 from J; bases not matched to a gene: 8. Germline-derived CDR1 and CDR2 are MNHEY and SVGAGI. This CDR3 has 14 residues. The CDR3 loop is CASSDLDRVAEAFF. The DNA of the CDR3 is TGTGCCAGCAGTGATTTGGACAGGGTCGCTGAAGCTTTCTTT.

This clone was picked up one time. The DNA of the CDR3 is TGTGCCAGCAGCCTCAAAGAAAATCAGCCCCAGCATTTT. The encoded protein is CASSLKENQPQHF. The gene calls are TRBV7-8 and TRBJ1-5; the D is unclear. The CDR3 runs to 13 residues. V was shortened by 5 bases and J by 4 bases, with 9 bases between the two germline ends. Per germline, CDR1 SGHVS and CDR2 FQNEAQ.

The chain has TRBV6-1 and TRBJ2-3, with D possibly TRBD1 on 5 matching bases. Germline loops: CDR1 MNHNS, CDR2 SASEGT. The V gene lost 6 bases and the J gene lost 1 base, with 14 bases spanning the gap. This CDR3 spans 15 amino acids. CDR3 region: CASRSSRAGTDTQYF. The DNA of the CDR3 is TGTGCCAGCAGGAGTTCCAGGGCGGGCACAGATACGCAGTATTTT.

Turning to this clone: A read error may account for a junction end that differs from germline. This sequence joins TRBV12-5 and TRBJ2-1, with TRBD2 matching over 16 bases. CDR3 length: 18 residues. The V gene's germline CDR1 is LGHNT and CDR2 FRNRAP. This chain's CDR3 is CASGLGLAGGPSPNEQFF. The CDR3 region has the DNA TGTGCTAGTGGCTTGGGACTAGCGGGAGGGCCGAGTCCCAATGAGCAGTTCTTC.